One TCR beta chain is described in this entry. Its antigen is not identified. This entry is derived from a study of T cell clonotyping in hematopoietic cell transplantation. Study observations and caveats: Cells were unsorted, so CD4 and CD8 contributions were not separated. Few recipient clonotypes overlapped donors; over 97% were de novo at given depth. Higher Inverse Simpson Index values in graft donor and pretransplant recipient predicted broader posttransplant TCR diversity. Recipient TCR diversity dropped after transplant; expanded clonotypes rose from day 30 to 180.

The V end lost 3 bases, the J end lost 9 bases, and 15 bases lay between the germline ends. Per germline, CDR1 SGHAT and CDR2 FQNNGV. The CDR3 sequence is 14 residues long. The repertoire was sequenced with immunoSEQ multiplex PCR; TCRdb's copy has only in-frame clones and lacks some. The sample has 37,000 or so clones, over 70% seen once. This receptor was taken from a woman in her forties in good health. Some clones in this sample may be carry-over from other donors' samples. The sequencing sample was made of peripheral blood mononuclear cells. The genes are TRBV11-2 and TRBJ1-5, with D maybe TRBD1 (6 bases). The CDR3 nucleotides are TGTGCCAGCAGCTTGGGCCGCCAGACAGGGCCCCAGCATTTT. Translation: CASSLGRQTGPQHF.